Listed below are T cell receptor beta chains from one sample, sequenced in a study of T cell repertoires in cytomegalovirus infection. One entry per CDR3 protein results from TCRdb running MiXCR on the reads. This table holds approximately 550,000 distinct CDR3 sequences, 16% found once. The specimen was CD8+ T cells from PBMCs. Receptor source: a human donor in good health (CMV status not recorded). Some clones in this sample may be carry-over from other donors' samples. Both conserved end residues are part of each CDR3. The D gene is left open where the match is weak. Rows may omit the clone size; those that give it use once, few, many or a size class.

CDR3nt | CDR3aa | v_gene | d_gene | j_gene | abundance
TGTGCCAGCAGCTCTGCAGAAGCTAATGAAAAACTGTTTTTT | CASSSAEANEKLFF | TRBV7-6 | . | TRBJ1-4 | many
TGTGCCAGCAGTGACCCCCTGGGGGATGGGCCCAACGTCCTGACTTTC | CASSDPLGDGPNVLTF | TRBV25-1 | . | TRBJ2-6 | .
TGTGCCAGCAGCTGGGCCTCGGGTATAGAATACAATGAGCAGTTCTTC | CASSWASGIEYNEQFF | TRBV5-4 | . | TRBJ2-1 | many
TGTGCCAGCAGCTTAGCGGAAGGCTACACCTTC | CASSLAEGYTF | TRBV7-9 | . | TRBJ1-2 | few
TGTGCCAGCAGCTTAGTTCACATGGGGAACACTGAAGCTTTCTTT | CASSLVHMGNTEAFF | TRBV7-9 | . | TRBJ1-1 | many
TGTGCCAGCAGCCGGAACCGGGGCGAGACCCAGTACTTC | CASSRNRGETQYF | TRBV7-2 | . | TRBJ2-5 | once
TGTGCCAGCAGCTTAGGTGCCGGGTCCTACGAGCAGTACTTC | CASSLGAGSYEQYF | TRBV11-2 | . | TRBJ2-7 | many
TGCGCCAGCAGGGTCGCACTCCTGAGCTCCTACAATGAGCAGTTCTTC | CASRVALLSSYNEQFF | TRBV4-1 | . | TRBJ2-1 | few
TGTGCCAGCAGTTCATATAGGGGACCGGGACTAGCGGGACCCGGGGGCCCAGATACGCAGTATTTT | CASSSYRGPGLAGPGGPDTQYF | TRBV28 | TRBD2 | TRBJ2-3 | many
TGTGCCAGCAGCATCCGGGAGATGGACAGAGACTATCGGCCCCAGCATTTT | CASSIREMDRDYRPQHF | TRBV28 | . | TRBJ1-5 | few
TGTGCCAGCAGCCAAGATTATAACTATGGCTACACCTTC | CASSQDYNYGYTF | TRBV4-2 | . | TRBJ1-2 | few
TGTGCCAGCAGTTTCCAGGAAGGCACTGAAGCTTTCTTT | CASSFQEGTEAFF | TRBV28 | . | TRBJ1-1 | .
TGTGCCAGCAGACGATCACAGGGTGGGGATGAAAAACTGTTTTTT | CASRRSQGGDEKLFF | TRBV7-6 | . | TRBJ1-4 | many
TGTGCCAGCAGCTCCACACTGGCGGGAGGGCGGGAGACCCAGTACTTC | CASSSTLAGGRETQYF | TRBV7-2 | TRBD2 | TRBJ2-5 | many
TGTGCCAGCAGCCAAGAGTATTCAGAGGAGCAGTTCTTC | CASSQEYSEEQFF | TRBV4-2 | . | TRBJ2-1 | .
TGTGCCAGCAGTGAAACCGAACAGGGAGCCAACTATGGCTACACCTTC | CASSETEQGANYGYTF | TRBV2 | . | TRBJ1-2 | few
TGCGCCAGCAGCCCCTCAGCGGGTAAAATAGAGACCCAGTACTTC | CASSPSAGKIETQYF | TRBV4-1 | . | TRBJ2-5 | few
TGTGCCAGCAGTCCATCTTACAGATCAGCTAACTATGGCTACACCTTC | CASSPSYRSANYGYTF | TRBV28 | . | TRBJ1-2 | .
TGTGCCAGCAGCTTTTCCCCAGGGAAGAACACCGGGGAGCTGTTTTTT | CASSFSPGKNTGELFF | TRBV7-6 | . | TRBJ2-2 | many
TGCAGCGTTGGGCGGGCAGGGAGGAACTATGGCTACACCTTC | CSVGRAGRNYGYTF | TRBV29-1 | . | TRBJ1-2 | many